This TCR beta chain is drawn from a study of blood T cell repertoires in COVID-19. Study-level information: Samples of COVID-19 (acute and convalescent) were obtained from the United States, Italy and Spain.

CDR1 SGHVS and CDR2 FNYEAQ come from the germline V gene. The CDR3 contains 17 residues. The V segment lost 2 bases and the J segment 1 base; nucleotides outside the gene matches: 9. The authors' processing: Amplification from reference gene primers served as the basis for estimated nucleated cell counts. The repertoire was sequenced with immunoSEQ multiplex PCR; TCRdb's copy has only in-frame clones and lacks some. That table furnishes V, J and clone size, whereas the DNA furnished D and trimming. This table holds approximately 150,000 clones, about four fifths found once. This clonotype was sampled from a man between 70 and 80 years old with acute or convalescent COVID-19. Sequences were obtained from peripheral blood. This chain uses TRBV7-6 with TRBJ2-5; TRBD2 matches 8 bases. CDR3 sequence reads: CASSLSVVAGSQETQYF. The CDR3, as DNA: TGTGCCAGCAGCTTAAGTGTGGTAGCGGGGAGCCAAGAGACCCAGTACTTC.